These T cell receptor beta chains were read from a single sample in a study of shared clonotypes between healthy human individuals. Method: immunoSEQ multiplex PCR; TCRdb's copy keeps in-frame clones and lacks some. Among around 1 million clones, around 80% were seen once, and the ten largest hold about 1.5%. The specimen sequenced was memory CD4+ T cells sorted from blood. These receptors were taken from a young man in good health. Each CDR3 is given with its conserved first and last residue. The order of the fields is CDR3 DNA, CDR3 protein, clone size, V gene, J gene, D gene. A D gene is named only where the DNA matches it firmly. Size is omitted from some rows. Given values are once, few, many or a class for expanded clones.

cdr3_nt: TGTGCCAGCACACGGACAGGGGGAAACTATGGCTACACCTTC
cdr3_aa: CASTRTGGNYGYTF
clone_size: -
v_call: TRBV2
j_call: TRBJ1-2
d_call: TRBD1

cdr3_nt: TGTGCCAGCAAGGGGGGGTTCTTGGAGACCCAGTACTTC
cdr3_aa: CASKGGFLETQYF
clone_size: -
v_call: TRBV27
j_call: TRBJ2-5
d_call: -

cdr3_nt: TGTGCCAGCAGTTTCGGGGGTGGGAGCAATCAGCCCCAGCATTTT
cdr3_aa: CASSFGGGSNQPQHF
clone_size: -
v_call: TRBV28
j_call: TRBJ1-5
d_call: -

cdr3_nt: TGTGCCAGCTCAACGACAAGATACGAGCAGTACTTC
cdr3_aa: CASSTTRYEQYF
clone_size: -
v_call: TRBV18
j_call: TRBJ2-7
d_call: -

cdr3_nt: TGTGCCAGCAGTGAAAGGTTGGGCTACACCTTC
cdr3_aa: CASSERLGYTF
clone_size: -
v_call: TRBV6-1
j_call: TRBJ1-2
d_call: -

cdr3_nt: TGCGCCAGCAGCTTGTCCAACTATGGCTACACCTTC
cdr3_aa: CASSLSNYGYTF
clone_size: -
v_call: TRBV5-1
j_call: TRBJ1-2
d_call: -

cdr3_nt: TGTGCCAGCAGTGGGACTAGCGTGCCCTCGGAGACCCAGTACTTC
cdr3_aa: CASSGTSVPSETQYF
clone_size: -
v_call: TRBV27
j_call: TRBJ2-5
d_call: TRBD2

cdr3_nt: TGCGCCAGCAGCCCCCGGACAGGGGCTTGGGGTAACTATGGCTACACCTTC
cdr3_aa: CASSPRTGAWGNYGYTF
clone_size: -
v_call: TRBV4-1
j_call: TRBJ1-2
d_call: TRBD1

cdr3_nt: TGTGCCAGCAGCGCGGGTATTATGGGGGGAAGAGAGACCCAGTACTTC
cdr3_aa: CASSAGIMGGRETQYF
clone_size: once
v_call: TRBV9
j_call: TRBJ2-5
d_call: -

cdr3_nt: TGCAGCGTAAGACAGGCTACAGAGACCCAGTACTTC
cdr3_aa: CSVRQATETQYF
clone_size: -
v_call: TRBV29-1
j_call: TRBJ2-5
d_call: -

cdr3_nt: TGTGCCAGCAGCTTAGGCGGGGGAATTAATGAAAAACTGTTTTTT
cdr3_aa: CASSLGGGINEKLFF
clone_size: -
v_call: TRBV5-4
j_call: TRBJ1-4
d_call: -

cdr3_nt: TGTGCCAGCAGCGCGGGGGGGTCTAAAAACATTCAGTACTTC
cdr3_aa: CASSAGGSKNIQYF
clone_size: -
v_call: TRBV6-5
j_call: TRBJ2-4
d_call: TRBD2

cdr3_nt: TGTGCCACCCGTGAGAGGGACCGGGGCAATGAGCAGTTCTTC
cdr3_aa: CATRERDRGNEQFF
clone_size: -
v_call: TRBV15
j_call: TRBJ2-1
d_call: -

cdr3_nt: TGTGCCAGCAGTGAAGCCCTAGCGGGGGGGCAAGATACGCAGTATTTT
cdr3_aa: CASSEALAGGQDTQYF
clone_size: -
v_call: TRBV6-1
j_call: TRBJ2-3
d_call: TRBD2

cdr3_nt: TGTGCCAGCAGCTTGTATGTTAGTGGGGTGACAGGGGGAGATACGCAGTATTTT
cdr3_aa: CASSLYVSGVTGGDTQYF
clone_size: many
v_call: TRBV5-8
j_call: TRBJ2-3
d_call: TRBD1

cdr3_nt: TGTGCCAGCAGTGCCAGGACAGGGAGCAATCAGCCCCAGCATTTT
cdr3_aa: CASSARTGSNQPQHF
clone_size: -
v_call: TRBV6-4
j_call: TRBJ1-5
d_call: TRBD1

cdr3_nt: TGTGCCAGCAGCTTGCGTAGCAATCCCTACGAGCAGTACTTC
cdr3_aa: CASSLRSNPYEQYF
clone_size: -
v_call: TRBV5-4
j_call: TRBJ2-7
d_call: -

cdr3_nt: TGTGCCTGGAGTGTTGAGACAGGGCGGAACATTCAGTACTTC
cdr3_aa: CAWSVETGRNIQYF
clone_size: -
v_call: TRBV30
j_call: TRBJ2-4
d_call: TRBD1

cdr3_nt: TGTGCCTTACTGGAGGGTAGCGGGAAGAAGGCCCAGTACTTC
cdr3_aa: CALLEGSGKKAQYF
clone_size: many
v_call: TRBV30
j_call: TRBJ2-5
d_call: TRBD2

cdr3_nt: TGTGCAGCTAGAGACGGGGCCAGGGGGACCCAGTACTTC
cdr3_aa: CAARDGARGTQYF
clone_size: -
v_call: TRBV25-1
j_call: TRBJ2-5
d_call: -

cdr3_nt: TGTGCCAGTAGTACGACAGGGTCGAACACTGAAGCTTTCTTT
cdr3_aa: CASSTTGSNTEAFF
clone_size: many
v_call: TRBV19
j_call: TRBJ1-1
d_call: TRBD1

cdr3_nt: TGTGCCAGCAGCTCCGGGACAGGGTTTTATACGCAGTATTTT
cdr3_aa: CASSSGTGFYTQYF
clone_size: -
v_call: TRBV7-2
j_call: TRBJ2-3
d_call: TRBD1

cdr3_nt: TGTGCCAGCTCGGGACAGTCCATTAGCAATCAGCCCCAGCATTTT
cdr3_aa: CASSGQSISNQPQHF
clone_size: few
v_call: TRBV18
j_call: TRBJ1-5
d_call: TRBD1

cdr3_nt: TGCGCCAGCACTGATAAAAGCATGAACACTGAAGCTTTCTTT
cdr3_aa: CASTDKSMNTEAFF
clone_size: -
v_call: TRBV10-2
j_call: TRBJ1-1
d_call: -

cdr3_nt: TGTGCCAGCAGTGCTTCGCGGAGGACAGATACGCAGTATTTT
cdr3_aa: CASSASRRTDTQYF
clone_size: few
v_call: TRBV6-1
j_call: TRBJ2-3
d_call: -

cdr3_nt: TGTGCCAGCAGCTTAAACTCAGGTACCTATGGCTACACCTTC
cdr3_aa: CASSLNSGTYGYTF
clone_size: -
v_call: TRBV5-4
j_call: TRBJ1-2
d_call: -

cdr3_nt: TGTGCCAGCAGTCCGGGGACCGATACTAATGGCTACACCTTC
cdr3_aa: CASSPGTDTNGYTF
clone_size: -
v_call: TRBV25-1
j_call: TRBJ1-2
d_call: -

cdr3_nt: TGTGCCAGCAGGGGGGACGGGGGGAAAAATTCACCCCTCCACTTT
cdr3_aa: CASRGDGGKNSPLHF
clone_size: -
v_call: TRBV6-4
j_call: TRBJ1-6
d_call: -

cdr3_nt: TGTGCCAGTCTACAAGAGGGAATTCAGTACTTC
cdr3_aa: CASLQEGIQYF
clone_size: -
v_call: TRBV6-7
j_call: TRBJ2-4
d_call: -

cdr3_nt: TGTGCCAGCATCGGACAGGGGCAACTCTCCGAGCAGTACTTC
cdr3_aa: CASIGQGQLSEQYF
clone_size: -
v_call: TRBV2
j_call: TRBJ2-7
d_call: TRBD1

cdr3_nt: TGCGCCAGCAGCTTGGAGAGGCGATTCAAATTGAACACTGAAGCTTTCTTT
cdr3_aa: CASSLERRFKLNTEAFF
clone_size: few
v_call: TRBV5-1
j_call: TRBJ1-1
d_call: -

cdr3_nt: TGTGCCAGCAGCCAAGGGTACAAGGGGCACCGCCAGTACGAGCAGTACTTC
cdr3_aa: CASSQGYKGHRQYEQYF
clone_size: -
v_call: TRBV14
j_call: TRBJ2-7
d_call: -

cdr3_nt: TGCGCCAGCAGCCAAGAGGGAGTGGTATTCACAGATACGCAGTATTTT
cdr3_aa: CASSQEGVVFTDTQYF
clone_size: -
v_call: TRBV4-1
j_call: TRBJ2-3
d_call: -

cdr3_nt: TGTGCCATCAGGCAGGAGGACACCATATATTTT
cdr3_aa: CAIRQEDTIYF
clone_size: many
v_call: TRBV10-3
j_call: TRBJ1-3
d_call: -

cdr3_nt: TGCGCCAGCAGCCAACCGGGACAGGGTCTCTACGAGCAGTACTTC
cdr3_aa: CASSQPGQGLYEQYF
clone_size: -
v_call: TRBV4-1
j_call: TRBJ2-7
d_call: TRBD1

cdr3_nt: TGCGCCAGCAGCCAAGGTATCCGGACCCCCGTCAGCGAGCAGTACTTC
cdr3_aa: CASSQGIRTPVSEQYF
clone_size: -
v_call: TRBV4-1
j_call: TRBJ2-7
d_call: -